The clone carrying this TCR beta chain has a count of ten or more. Molecular barcoding with unique molecular identifiers was used for the TCRbeta library. TCRdb re-called the PCR reads with MiXCR, one entry per CDR3 protein. The table has 190,000 or so distinct CDR3 sequences, roughly 6.8% seen once. The CDR3 contains 12 residues. V was cut by 6 bases and J by 12 bases, with 17 bases left in between. CDR1 is MNHEY, CDR2 SVGAGI, per germline. The data were obtained in a study of T-cell reconstitution after alpha-beta-depleted transplantation in children. This clonotype originated in a human donor who donated a stem cell graft to a child with Wiskott-Aldrich syndrome. V and J are TRBV6-5 and TRBJ2-5; possible D gene TRBD2, 6 bases. The sequenced sample was PBMCs from the stem cell graft donor, obtained from the stem cell graft. CDR3 protein: CASSPGLPREYF. CDR3 nucleotides: TGTGCCAGCAGCCCGGGACTTCCTAGGGAGTACTTC.